The clone carrying this T cell receptor beta chain was counted ten times or more. Its antigen is unidentified. Germline V lookup: CDR1 DFQATT, CDR2 SNEGSKA (reference sequence). V shed 3 bases, J shed 7 bases, and the junction held 11 bases outside the gene matches. CDR3 size: 15 residues. TCR beta libraries were prepared from cDNA with unique molecular identifiers. cDNA molecules numbering some 500,000 came from about 0.94 to 9.7 million T cells. From the PCR reads, TCRdb called clonotypes with MiXCR, one entry per CDR3 protein. The table includes approximately 570,000 distinct CDR3 sequences, 44% detected once. These data originate in a study of post-analysis software for immune sequencing data. Turning to the study itself: Included courses were relapsing-remitting and secondary progressive multiple sclerosis; progressive-relapsing multiple sclerosis was also included. General observations from the study: Five TRBV segments were significantly more frequent in patients than in controls. TRBV5-6, TRBV5-1 and TRBV20-1 were among these segments. F measure showed strong co-clustering of same-batch samples.

The chain uses TRBV20-1 and TRBJ1-5, with 8 bases lining up with TRBD1. This sequence was found in a girl between 5 and 17 years old with multiple sclerosis. The sequencing sample was made of blood. The CDR3: CSASPGQGDSQPQHF. The CDR3 nucleotides are TGCAGTGCTAGCCCCGGACAGGGCGACAGCCAGCCCCAGCATTTT.